One and the same sample provided the 20 T cell receptor beta chains below, sequenced in a study of T cell repertoires in cytomegalovirus infection. TCRdb used MiXCR to reprocess the reads, holding one entry per CDR3 protein. Of 400,000 to 550,000 distinct CDR3 sequences in the sample, 10% to 12% were seen once. Sequenced sample: PBMCs. The source of these receptors is a human donor in good health (CMV status not recorded). Some clones in this sample may be carry-over from other donors' samples.

This clonotype was seen ten or more times. The V and J genes are TRBV27 and TRBJ1-1; tentative D call: TRBD1 (6 bases). This CDR3 has 15 amino acids. Germline V gene sequence: CDR1 MNHEY, CDR2 SMNVEV (reference sequence). Trimming removed 3 bases at V and 6 bases at J, with 17 bases between. The DNA for the CDR3 is TGTGCCAGCAGTTTGCGCCGACAGGTCAAGGCTGAAGCTTTCTTT. This codes for CASSLRRQVKAEAFF.

V usage is TRBV28 and J usage is TRBJ2-5, with a weak D call TRBD2 (6 bases). Germline CDR1 reads MDHEN; CDR2 reads SYDVKM. The CDR3 spans 15 residues. Trimming took 5 bases from V and 2 from J, leaving 15 bases between them. Written as DNA, the CDR3 is TGTGCCAGCAGTCCGACGGGACTTCAACAAGAGACCCAGTACTTC. It codes for CASSPTGLQQETQYF.

This clonotype was seen more than once but under ten times. An end of the junction differs from the germline gene, which may be a read error. The chain combines TRBV2 with TRBJ1-2, with 8 bases matching TRBD1. The CDR3 contains 14 residues. Germline lookup yields CDR1 SNHLY and CDR2 FYNNEI. The CDR3 DNA follows: TGTGCCAGCAGTGAACAGGGGGCTAAGTATGGCTACACCTTC. The encoded protein is CASSEQGAKYGYTF.

This rearrangement joins TRBV5-4 to TRBJ2-1; D is undetermined. Germline-derived CDR1 and CDR2 are SGHNT and YYREEE (reference sequence). There are 16 residues in the CDR3. V was trimmed by 4 bases and J by 0 bases, leaving 14 bases between them. The CDR3 DNA follows: TGTGCCAGCAGCCCATATGGCCTCAGCTCCTACAATGAGCAGTTCTTC. This codes for CASSPYGLSSYNEQFF.

This clonotype appeared many times. This rearrangement joins TRBV7-9 to TRBJ1-2; possibly TRBD1 for D (5 bases). Germline V gives CDR1 SEHNR, CDR2 FQNEAQ (reference sequence). The CDR3 is 13 residues long. Deletions cut 7 bases from V and 6 bases from J, with 15 bases between. This chain's CDR3 is CASNPGRRNGYTF. Written as DNA, the CDR3 is TGTGCCAGCAATCCAGGGCGGAGGAATGGCTACACCTTC.

The table lists this clonotype with many counts. The chain combines TRBV29-1 with TRBJ2-4; D may be TRBD1 (5 bases). This CDR3 comprises 12 residues. Trimming left V 3 bases short and J 5 bases short, with 8 bases between. Germline V gives CDR1 SQVTM, CDR2 ANQGSEA. DNA of the CDR3: TGCAGCGTTGACCAGGGTGAAAACATTCAGTACTTC. It is translated as CSVDQGENIQYF. Full variable domain (remainder filled in from reference TRBV29-1 and TRBJ2-4): SAVISQKPSRDICQRGTSLTIQCQVDSQVTMMFWYRQQPGQSLTLIATANQGSEATYESGFVIDKFPISRPNLTFSTLTVSNMSPEDSSIYLCSVDQGENIQYFGAGTRLSVL.

This clonotype was recorded many times. The rearrangement links TRBV19 to TRBJ2-1; 7 nucleotides agree with TRBD1. The CDR3 is 13 amino acids. J gave up 4 bases and V 8 bases, and 5 bases lay outside the gene matches. Per germline, CDR1 LNHDA and CDR2 SQIVND (reference sequence). The CDR3 DNA sequence: TGTGCCAGTCAGGACAGGCCATACAATGAGCAGTTCTTC. Protein: CASQDRPYNEQFF. The variable domain in full, with the rest retrieved from reference TRBV19 and TRBJ2-1, is DGGITQSPKYLFRKEGQNVTLSCEQNLNHDAMYWYRQDPGQGLRLIYYSQIVNDFQKGDIAEGYSVSREKKESFPLTVTSAQKNPTAFYLCASQDRPYNEQFFGPGTRLTVL.

About this clonotype: This may be a read error, as it is one base from a much larger clone. The conserved phenylalanine or tryptophan is not found at the CDR3 terminus, so this likely reflects a read error. In DNA form, the CDR3 reads TGCAGTGCTAGAGACGGGACATTTAGAGGGACAGATACGCAGTATTCT. Its translation is CSARDGTFRGTDTQYS. V gene TRBV20-1 combines with J gene TRBJ2-3; possible D gene TRBD1, 6 bases. Germline V CDR1 and CDR2: DFQATT, SNEGSKA (reference sequence). This CDR3 has 16 residues. V was pared by 0 bases and J by 3 bases, with 16 bases between.

This clonotype was found many times. At one end, the junction sequence differs from germline, possibly due to a read error. The CDR3 sequence is CASRLVGRGRDEKLFF. The CDR3 bases are TGTGCCAGCAGATTAGTAGGAAGGGGGCGAGATGAAAAACTGTTTTTT. The J gene is TRBJ1-4, the V gene TRBV11-2, with 7 bases identical to TRBD1. Germline-derived CDR1 and CDR2 are SGHAT and FQNNGV. The CDR3 consists of 16 residues. The full variable domain, rest sourced from reference TRBV11-2 and TRBJ1-4, is EAGVAQSPRYKIIEKRQSVAFWCNPISGHATLYWYQQILGQGPKLLIQFQNNGVVDDSQLPKDRFSAERLKGVDSTLKIQPAKLEDSAVYLCASRLVGRGRDEKLFFGSGTQLSVL.

This chain joins TRBV9 and TRBJ2-1, with D tentatively TRBD1 or TRBD2 (5 bases each). The CDR3 loop spans 13 amino acids. Germline V gives CDR1 SGDLS, CDR2 YYNGEE. With 0 bases removed from V and 10 bases from J, the gap between germline ends came to 11 bases. CDR3 region: CASSVAGGTEQFF. DNA of the CDR3: TGTGCCAGCAGCGTAGCTGGGGGTACGGAGCAGTTCTTC.

The sample holds a few counts of this clonotype. The chain recombines TRBV2 with TRBJ2-3, with D unresolved. The CDR3 spans 14 residues. Germline CDR1 reads SNHLY; CDR2 reads FYNNEI. The V end was cut by 8 bases, the J end by 3 bases, with 15 bases between. CDR3 in amino acids: CASGREVFTDTQYF. The CDR3 coding sequence is TGTGCCAGCGGCCGAGAGGTCTTTACAGATACGCAGTATTTT.

This clonotype was observed at least ten times. The chain employs TRBV6-1 and TRBJ1-1; TRBD1 aligns across 8 bases. This CDR3 spans 15 amino acids. After removal of 4 bases from V and 5 bases from J, the junction contained 9 bases not matched to a gene. CDR1 MNHNS and CDR2 SASEGT come from the germline V gene. The CDR3 is CASSGVRGLLTEAFF. CDR3 coding DNA: TGTGCCAGCAGTGGGGTCAGGGGGCTTCTGACTGAAGCTTTCTTT.

In this sample, this clonotype turned up a few times. The rearrangement joins TRBV20-1 to TRBJ1-1; D unresolved. There are 16 residues in the CDR3. Trimming left V 0 bases short and J 1 base short, with 15 bases between. The germline V gene has CDR1 DFQATT and CDR2 SNEGSKA (reference sequence). The CDR3 coding sequence is TGCAGTGCTAGAGATAAATCGAGGAGCCGGAACACTGAAGCTTTCTTT. It translates to CSARDKSRSRNTEAFF.

This clonotype appeared many times. The chain employs TRBV14 and TRBJ2-1; 8 nucleotides align to TRBD1. This CDR3 has 15 residues. Germline-derived CDR1 and CDR2 are SGHDN and FVKESK. The J segment lost 8 bases and the V segment lost 6 bases, leaving 12 bases of the junction unmatched. CDR3 bases: TGTGCCAGCAGACCCCTCAGGGGGCGCTTCGATGAGCAGTTCTTC. Translated, it gives CASRPLRGRFDEQFF.

This clonotype was observed many times. The CDR3 here is CASSHEWDSYGYTF. CDR3 DNA: TGTGCCAGCAGCCATGAATGGGACAGCTATGGCTACACCTTC. V usage is TRBV7-9 and J usage is TRBJ1-2; the match to TRBD1 covers 7 bases. Trimming at V came to 5 bases and at J to 4 bases, leaving 7 bases not matched to a gene. The CDR3 length is 14 residues. CDR1 is SEHNR, CDR2 FQNEAQ, per germline (reference sequence). The complete variable domain, with remaining parts taken from reference TRBV7-9 and TRBJ1-2, reads DTGVSQNPRHKITKRGQNVTFRCDPISEHNRLYWYRQTLGQGPEFLTYFQNEAQLEKSRLLSDRFSAERPKGSFSTLEIQRTEQGDSAMYLCASSHEWDSYGYTFGSGTRLTVV.

Many counts were recorded for this clonotype. The rearrangement joins TRBV6-5 to TRBJ1-1; the D gene is possibly TRBD1 (5 bases). This CDR3 spans 15 amino acids. Trimming stripped 11 bases from V and 0 bases from J, with 19 bases between. Germline assignment: CDR1 MNHEY and CDR2 SVGAGI. CDR3 residues: CASIPPGTVNTEAFF. CDR3 DNA: TGTGCCTCTATTCCGCCCGGGACGGTGAACACTGAAGCTTTCTTT.

The CDR3: CSAGDYNEQFF. Written as DNA, the CDR3 is TGCAGCGCCGGGGATTACAATGAGCAGTTCTTC. This chain links TRBV29-1 with TRBJ2-1, with D perhaps matching TRBD2 (5 bases). Trimming removed 7 bases from V and 4 bases from J, with 8 bases in between. Per the germline V gene, CDR1 is SQVTM and CDR2 is ANQGSEA. CDR3 size: 11 residues.

The CDR3 nucleotides read TGTGCCAGCAGCTTAGGTACTGGCTCTGAAGCTTTCTTT. Translation: CASSLGTGSEAFF. The J gene is TRBJ1-1, the V gene TRBV11-2; D unresolved. Per the germline V gene, CDR1 is SGHAT and CDR2 is FQNNGV. CDR3 length: 13 residues. V was pared by 1 base and J by 6 bases, with 9 bases between.

The CDR3 reads CASRPWDRVASGYGYTF. In DNA, the CDR3 is TGTGCCAGCAGGCCTTGGGACAGGGTGGCCTCTGGCTATGGCTACACCTTC. This chain connects TRBV27 to TRBJ1-2; 9 bases fit TRBD1. This CDR3 contains 17 residues. The V segment lost 6 bases and the J segment 4 bases; nucleotides outside the gene matches: 15. In germline, CDR1 is MNHEY, CDR2 SMNVEV (reference sequence).

This rearrangement joins TRBV20-1 to TRBJ2-7; TRBD1 matches 10 bases. The CDR3 is 14 residues long. From germline, CDR1 is DFQATT and CDR2 SNEGSKA (reference sequence). Losses at the gene ends were 6 bases for V and 3 bases for J; bases not matched to a gene: 8. The DNA for the CDR3 is TGCAGTGCCAGACAGGGGGCAAGGAACTACGAGCAGTACTTC. Protein product: CSARQGARNYEQYF.